The clone carrying this T cell receptor beta chain was seen only a few times. The antigen is undetermined. TCR beta libraries were made by quantitative 5'-RACE with molecular barcodes. TCRdb passed the 5' RACE reads through MiXCR, listing each CDR3 protein once. Of about 340,000 distinct CDR3 sequences in the sample, roughly 15% are singletons; the top ten hold 0.95% to 1.4%. The data derive from a study of CD8 T cells in ankylosing spondylitis. General observations from the study: It appeared that ankylosing spondylitis blood was characterized by a TCR beta motif of several highly homologous variants. Clones tied to disease were said to be significantly enriched in matched ankylosing spondylitis synovial fluid. Existing reports had already noted some motif variants in reactive arthritis synovial fluid and blood.

The CDR3 sequence is 12 residues long. Germline values: CDR1 SEHNR, CDR2 FQNEAQ (reference sequence). V lost 3 bases to trimming and J lost 12 bases, with 12 bases between them. Material: blood, either unsorted or a sorted T cell fraction (not recorded which). This receptor was taken from a male donor with ankylosing spondylitis or in good health (not recorded which). The chain is built from TRBV7-9 and TRBJ2-1; no clear D gene. The chain's CDR3 is CASSFDSFGQFF. The CDR3 DNA sequence: TGTGCCAGCAGCTTTGACTCTTTTGGGCAGTTCTTC.